This is a list of T cell receptor beta chains from one sample in a study of vaccination and CD4 T cells after COVID-19. These receptors are not linked to any known antigen. A single record per CDR3 protein comes from TCRdb applying MiXCR to the PCR reads. The sample consists of some 17,000 distinct CDR3 sequences, about 51% of them appearing once. The specimen was CD4+ T cells from blood, cultured in vitro, collected about 7 months after SARS-CoV-2 vaccination. These receptors were obtained from a human donor who had recovered from COVID-19. CDR3s include the opening cysteine and the closing phenylalanine or tryptophan. Some rows mark clone size as missing; the rest say once, few, many or name a class of expanded clone.

j_call,clone_size,v_call,cdr3_aa
TRBJ2-3,NA,TRBV5-1,CASSLAGETDTQYF
TRBJ1-5,NA,TRBV6-1,CASSEPLRHPGRPQHF
TRBJ2-7,NA,TRBV15,CATSKGGGYEQYF
TRBJ2-5,NA,TRBV7-8,CASTIPGLGETQYF
TRBJ2-7,NA,TRBV20-1,CSARLEYGGYEQYF
TRBJ1-2,few,TRBV2,CASIAENGYTF
TRBJ2-7,few,TRBV7-2,CASSPGYEQYF
TRBJ2-5,NA,TRBV27,CASSLAGGGLEETQYF
TRBJ2-3,few,TRBV4-2,CASSQNTGAAADTQYF
TRBJ2-5,once,TRBV5-4,CASSLRLARETQYF
TRBJ1-1,NA,TRBV7-9,CASTPGTGDTEAFF
TRBJ2-2,NA,TRBV6-5,CASSLNPASTGELFF
TRBJ2-3,NA,TRBV4-1,CASSQGPGSTDTQYF
TRBJ1-6,few,TRBV2,CASSPTGDSPLHF
TRBJ2-7,NA,TRBV6-5,CASSYLGQGPYEQYF
TRBJ2-7,NA,TRBV20-1,CSATSFFGTSLARPYEQYF
TRBJ2-1,few,TRBV7-8,CASSLPRRRVLDEQFF
TRBJ2-5,NA,TRBV20-1,CSAKDRVTQYF
TRBJ2-7,NA,TRBV5-4,CASSWGGNVVNEQYF
TRBJ2-7,few,TRBV7-2,CASSLYAEQYF
TRBJ1-1,NA,TRBV2,CASSVEGRAEAFF
TRBJ2-1,NA,TRBV7-6,CASSLIINEQFF
TRBJ2-7,few,TRBV6-5,CASSYGDRGLPYEQYF
TRBJ1-2,NA,TRBV7-2,CASSLNAGGYGYTF
TRBJ2-7,NA,TRBV7-3,CASSLIQGVNYEQYF
TRBJ1-1,NA,TRBV7-8,CASSWARNTEAFF
TRBJ1-6,few,TRBV10-2,CASSESGPRLSSPLHF
TRBJ2-5,NA,TRBV20-1,CSAYPSGQETQYF
TRBJ2-7,NA,TRBV7-2,CASSLVSGISYEQYF
TRBJ2-1,NA,TRBV5-4,CASSPGTSGGYNEQFF
TRBJ2-3,NA,TRBV20-1,CSAQIPHTVSADTQYF
TRBJ1-5,few,TRBV6-1,CASKPRVRGNQPQHF
TRBJ2-3,NA,TRBV10-3,CAISGTSGADTQYF
TRBJ2-7,NA,TRBV20-1,CSARDMYVSGAEYEQYF
TRBJ2-7,once,TRBV6-2/TRBV6-3,CASSYSTGDISYEQYF
TRBJ1-6,once,TRBV4-1,CASSLRPGQGNSPLHF
TRBJ2-7,NA,TRBV7-2,CASSQSPTSASYEQYF
TRBJ1-6,NA,TRBV6-4,CASSDSKKDRGNFGGPLHF
TRBJ2-3,NA,TRBV2,CASSGGLTTDTQYF
TRBJ2-1,NA,TRBV7-2,CASRRPGHEQFF
TRBJ2-1,NA,TRBV2,CAAAGSPNNEQFF
TRBJ2-5,once,TRBV10-2,CASSERLAGGPGQETQYF
TRBJ2-7,NA,TRBV6-5,CASSYSGGSYEQYF
TRBJ2-5,NA,TRBV7-3,CASSLGIGGQETQYF
TRBJ2-6,once,TRBV27,CASSFRDSGANVLTF
TRBJ1-5,few,TRBV6-1,CASSPPEQPQHF
TRBJ1-2,NA,TRBV7-9,CASSPAGRQANYGYTF
TRBJ2-5,NA,TRBV7-9,CASSFRQGESQETQYF
TRBJ2-2,few,TRBV7-9,CASSRTSGNTGELFF
TRBJ2-7,NA,TRBV7-3,CASSLTNQDEQYF
TRBJ2-7,NA,TRBV7-2,CASSPGWTEQYF